The 22 T cell receptor beta chains presented below share a single source sample, sequenced in a study of cytomegalovirus exposure and HLA in healthy donors. Only in-frame clones appear in the TCRdb table, and some are missing; sequencing was by immunoSEQ multiplex PCR. The repertoire holds more than 60,000 clones, 85% to 90% seen once, with roughly 1.8% in the top ten. Sequenced material: PBMCs. Receptors originate from a woman aged 18-35 years in good health and CMV-seronegative.

The chain couples TRBV5-6 to TRBJ2-2; 8 nucleotides agree with TRBD2. J lost 3 bases, V lost 4 bases, and 2 bases had no gene match. From germline, CDR1 is SGHDT and CDR2 YYEEEE. This CDR3 is built from 14 residues. The CDR3 bases are TGTGCCAGCAGCAGCGGGGGTCACACCGGGGAGCTGTTTTTT. Protein sequence: CASSSGGHTGELFF.

The chain couples TRBV15 to TRBJ2-1; 7 nucleotides match TRBD1. The CDR3 covers 15 residues. The V and J ends lost 3 bases and 3 bases, in that order; junction bases with no gene match: 5. Germline V gene lookup returns CDR1 LNHNV and CDR2 YYDKDF (reference sequence). The CDR3 nucleotides are TGTGCCACCAGCAGCCGACAGGGTGACTACAATGAGCAGTTCTTC. Residues: CATSSRQGDYNEQFF.

The CDR3 sequence is CASSNNRDRTYGYTF. The CDR3 nucleotides read TGTGCCAGCAGTAACAACCGGGACAGAACCTATGGCTACACCTTC. V is TRBV25-1 and J is TRBJ1-2; TRBD1 agrees at 7 bases. This CDR3 has 15 residues. Looked up from germline, CDR1 is MGHDK and CDR2 is SYGVNS. The ends lost 5 bases at V and 4 bases at J; junction bases unmatched: 10.

The V and J genes are TRBV27 and TRBJ1-1, with D uncertain. The germline V gene encodes CDR1 MNHEY and CDR2 SMNVEV (reference sequence). V dropped 7 bases and J dropped 7 bases, with 16 bases sitting between them. CDR3 length: 13 residues. CDR3 bases: TGTGCCAGCAAGAGAGGAGGCCTAAGTGAAGCTTTCTTT. It specifies CASKRGGLSEAFF.

The chain carries TRBV7-6 and TRBJ2-1; 10 nucleotides line up with TRBD2. The CDR3 is 18 amino acids. Germline lookup yields CDR1 SGHVS and CDR2 FNYEAQ. The V gene end was trimmed by 5 bases and the J gene end by 0 bases; junction bases not matched to a gene: 10. CDR3 sequence reads: CASSPIASGGLSYNEQFF. The CDR3 coding sequence is TGTGCCAGCAGCCCAATAGCTAGCGGGGGTCTCTCCTACAATGAGCAGTTCTTC.

This clone was counted once. J is TRBJ1-4 and V is TRBV2; 8 bases map to TRBD1. The germline gives CDR1 SNHLY, CDR2 FYNNEI. CDR3 length: 14 residues. With V trimmed by 8 bases and J by 8 bases, 10 bases remained unmatched. CDR3 residues: CASYSRQGKEKLFF. The CDR3 bases are TGTGCCAGCTATTCACGACAGGGGAAGGAAAAACTGTTTTTT. The entire variable domain, with the rest obtained from reference TRBV2 and TRBJ1-4, is as follows: EPEVTQTPSHQVTQMGQEVILRCVPISNHLYFYWYRQILGQKVEFLVSFYNNEISEKSEIFDDQFSVERPDGSNFTLKIRSTKLEDSAMYFCASYSRQGKEKLFFGSGTQLSVL.

The chain joins TRBV4-3 to TRBJ2-1; 7 bases line up with TRBD1. Germline trimming cut 6 bases from V and 7 bases from J; bases unmatched to any gene: 12. This CDR3 comprises 15 residues. From germline, CDR1 is LGHNA and CDR2 YSLEER. CDR3 DNA: TGCGCCAGCAGTGAGTCGAGGGGGCTGGGGAATGAGCAGTTCTTC. The encoded protein is CASSESRGLGNEQFF.

V usage is TRBV13 and J usage is TRBJ2-1; 7 positions match TRBD2. The length of the CDR3 is 14 residues. V shed 2 bases and J 8 bases; nucleotides not matched to a gene: 6. The V gene's germline CDR1 is PRHDT and CDR2 FYEKMQ (reference sequence). As DNA, the CDR3 is TGTGCCAGCAGCTTATACGGGAGGAGGGATGAGCAGTTCTTC. Its protein is CASSLYGRRDEQFF. Supplemented by reference TRBV13 and TRBJ2-1, the full variable domain reads AAGVIQSPRHLIKEKRETATLKCYPIPRHDTVYWYQQGPGQDPQFLISFYEKMQSDKGSIPDRFSAQQFSDYHSELNMSSLELGDSALYFCASSLYGRRDEQFFGPGTRLTVL.

This chain uses TRBV10-3 with TRBJ2-7, with 8 bases matching TRBD1. Germline CDR1 is ENHRY and CDR2 is SYGVKD. V lost 6 bases, J lost 6 bases, and 13 bases stayed unmatched. CDR3 length: 15 amino acids. The CDR3 protein is CAISVFAGGFSEQYF. CDR3 DNA sequence: TGTGCCATCAGCGTCTTTGCAGGGGGCTTTTCCGAGCAGTACTTC.

The gene calls are TRBV6-1 and TRBJ2-7, with 8 bases aligning to TRBD1. Germline-derived CDR1 and CDR2 are MNHNS and SASEGT. The CDR3 is 15 amino acids. V trimming: 7 bases; J trimming: 0 bases; junction bases outside the gene matches: 8. CDR3: CASTLDRASSYEQYF. In nucleotides, the CDR3 is TGTGCCAGCACCTTGGACAGGGCCAGCTCCTACGAGCAGTACTTC.

V gene TRBV7-2 combines with J gene TRBJ1-6, with D possibly matching TRBD1 (5 bases). CDR3 length equals 14 residues. V lost 2 bases and J lost 6, with 8 bases in between. The germline CDR1 and CDR2 sequences are SGHTA and FQGNSA. CDR3 nucleotides: TGTGCCAGCAGCTTATCCAGGGTTAATTCACCCCTCCACTTT. It yields the protein CASSLSRVNSPLHF.

V and J are TRBV15 and TRBJ2-3; D may be TRBD1 (6 bases). Trimming removed 3 bases at V and 2 bases at J, with 9 bases between. Germline lookup yields CDR1 LNHNV and CDR2 YYDKDF (reference sequence). This CDR3 has 14 residues. The chain's CDR3 is CATSRDRNTDTQYF. As DNA, the CDR3 is TGTGCCACCAGCAGGGACAGAAACACAGATACGCAGTATTTT.

This sequence joins TRBV7-2 and TRBJ2-1; 10 bases map to TRBD2. The ends lost 3 bases at V and 0 bases at J; junction bases unmatched: 5. The CDR3 is 17 amino acids. CDR1 SGHTA and CDR2 FQGNSA come from the germline V gene. Written as DNA, the CDR3 is TGTGCCAGCAGCTTGTCTCCTAGCGGGAGCTCCTACAATGAGCAGTTCTTC. The encoded protein is CASSLSPSGSSYNEQFF.

The chain links TRBV21-1 to TRBJ2-1; no check of the table's D call, TRBD2, against the DNA was made. TRBV21-1 is tagged as a pseudogene. This CDR3 is 16 amino acids long. The CDR3 bases are TGTGCCAGCAGCAAAGTGCGGGGGGGTACCTACAATGAGCAGTTCTTC. The encoded protein is CASSKVRGGTYNEQFF.

This clone occurred a few times. The chain links TRBV30 to TRBJ2-3, with 9 bases that match TRBD2. The CDR3 has 15 amino acids. The germline CDR1 and CDR2 sequences are GTSNPN and SVGIG (reference sequence). V lost 4 bases to trimming and J lost 2 bases; unmatched junction nucleotides: 7. This chain's CDR3 is CAWTGLAPSTDTQYF. The CDR3 region has the DNA TGTGCCTGGACGGGACTAGCCCCTTCCACAGATACGCAGTATTTT.

This chain connects TRBV28 to TRBJ1-2; D perhaps matches TRBD1 (6 bases). Per germline, CDR1 MDHEN and CDR2 SYDVKM. Trimming removed 4 bases at V and 8 bases at J, with 14 bases between. This CDR3 comprises 13 residues. DNA for the CDR3: TGTGCCAGCAGTTCCCTGGGGGCAGGGGGCTACACCTTC. It specifies CASSSLGAGGYTF.

In this sample, this clone turned up a few times. The chain uses TRBV28 and TRBJ2-2; 7 bases are a match to TRBD2. CDR1 and CDR2 (germline): MDHEN, SYDVKM. V trimming: 6 bases; J trimming: 3 bases; junction bases outside the gene matches: 7. CDR3 length: 15 amino acids. In nucleotides, the CDR3 is TGTGCCAGCAGACTCGGGGGGACGGACACCGGGGAGCTGTTTTTT. This translates into CASRLGGTDTGELFF.

This chain links TRBV5-4 with TRBJ2-7, with TRBD1 matching over 7 bases. The CDR3 extends over 15 amino acids. Germline-derived CDR1 and CDR2 are SGHNT and YYREEE (reference sequence). Losses at the gene ends were 4 bases for V and 6 bases for J; bases not matched to a gene: 13. The CDR3 sequence is CASSPQTGSNSEQYF. CDR3 DNA sequence: TGTGCCAGCAGCCCCCAGACAGGGTCAAATTCCGAGCAGTACTTC.

The chain carries TRBV5-5 and TRBJ2-6, with D perhaps matching TRBD2 (7 bases). Germline-derived CDR1 and CDR2 are SGHKS and YYEKEE (reference sequence). The CDR3 consists of 19 residues. The ends were cut back, 1 base at V and 2 bases at J, with 19 bases in the middle. The CDR3 sequence: CASSLFPAGALAGANVLTF. Written as DNA, the CDR3 is TGTGCCAGCAGCTTGTTTCCGGCGGGGGCGCTAGCTGGGGCCAACGTCCTGACTTTC.

The chain combines TRBV7-2 with TRBJ2-6; tentative D call: TRBD1 (6 bases). The V end was cut by 6 bases, the J end by 4 bases, with 10 bases between. CDR3 length: 14 amino acids. CDR1 and CDR2 from the germline V gene are SGHTA and FQGNSA. DNA of the CDR3: TGTGCCAGCAGTAACAGGGTGGGGGCCAACGTCCTGACTTTC. It yields the protein CASSNRVGANVLTF.

The CDR3 region has the DNA TGCGCCAGCAGCTCCGGGACAGGGCGCGTCCCGCGGGCTTTCTTT. This gives the protein CASSSGTGRVPRAFF. V is TRBV5-1 and J is TRBJ1-1; 9 bases map to TRBD1. V lost 3 bases to trimming and J lost 11 bases; unmatched junction nucleotides: 14. Germline V gene sequence: CDR1 SGHRS, CDR2 YFSETQ. The CDR3 loop spans 15 amino acids.

J is TRBJ1-3 and V is TRBV5-6, with 8 bases fitting TRBD1. With V trimmed by 4 bases and J by 8 bases, 8 bases remained unmatched. The germline V gene encodes CDR1 SGHDT and CDR2 YYEEEE. The length of the CDR3 is 14 residues. The CDR3 is CASSTGQVGDTIYF. Here the CDR3 DNA reads TGTGCCAGCAGCACGGGACAGGTGGGAGACACCATATATTTT.